These 18 T cell receptor beta chains were all obtained from the same sample, sequenced in a study of blood T cells in healthy people across ages. A second PCR, run for about 7 to 12 cycles, used a sample-barcoded 5' primer plus a J-beta primer mix. TCRdb processed the 5' RACE reads anew with MiXCR; each CDR3 protein has one entry. The sample lists 600,000 to 1,000,000 distinct CDR3 sequences; approximately 25% were seen once. This sample was shared with a second study, whose subject was T cells of mothers and their children.

Sequenced material: blood. These receptors were collected from a boy aged 5-17 years in good health.

This clonotype has more than one count but fewer than ten. J is TRBJ1-1 and V is TRBV4-3; D remains ambiguous. In germline, CDR1 is LGHNA, CDR2 YSLEER. The CDR3 consists of 13 residues. V was pared by 4 bases and J by 4 bases, with 10 bases between. CDR3 in amino acids: CASSPTLGTEAFF. The CDR3 DNA follows: TGCGCCAGCAGCCCGACATTGGGCACTGAAGCTTTCTTT.

This clonotype was counted between two and nine times. This sequence joins TRBV28 and TRBJ1-1; tentatively, D is TRBD1 (5 bases). The CDR3 is 16 amino acids. Trimming removed 3 bases at V and 4 bases at J, with 18 bases between. Germline assignment: CDR1 MDHEN and CDR2 SYDVKM. The CDR3 DNA sequence: TGTGCCAGCAGTTTTTCCCCAGTGGGGGTAAGCACTGAAGCTTTCTTT. Protein sequence: CASSFSPVGVSTEAFF.

This chain joins TRBV7-8 and TRBJ2-2; tentative D call: TRBD1 (6 bases). Germline V lookup: CDR1 SGHVS, CDR2 FQNEAQ. V lost 5 bases and J lost 1, with 14 bases in between. This CDR3 has 16 amino acids. CDR3: CASSPRGGWNTGELFF. CDR3 coding DNA: TGTGCCAGCAGCCCCCGTGGGGGCTGGAACACCGGGGAGCTGTTTTTT.

The V call is TRBV27, the J call TRBJ1-1; D remains ambiguous. Trimming left V 5 bases short and J 2 bases short, with 12 bases between. The CDR3 length is 14 residues. From germline, CDR1 is MNHEY and CDR2 SMNVEV (reference sequence). The CDR3 region is CASSIMTGNTEAFF. CDR3 nucleotide sequence: TGTGCCAGCAGTATCATGACCGGAAACACTGAAGCTTTCTTT.

In its sample, this clonotype was seen a few times. The gene calls are TRBV15 and TRBJ2-3; D gene ambiguous. Trimming took off 0 bases at V and 5 bases at J, with 12 bases between the two ends. This CDR3 region has 15 residues. CDR1 is LNHNV, CDR2 YYDKDF, per germline (reference sequence). The CDR3 coding sequence is TGTGCCACCAGCAGAGATGCGGTCGGTGGAGATACGCAGTATTTT. Its translation: CATSRDAVGGDTQYF.

This clonotype was picked up a small number of times. This chain links TRBV29-1 with TRBJ2-5; 8 nucleotides align to TRBD2. The V and J ends lost 6 bases and 1 base, in that order; junction bases with no gene match: 4. The CDR3 has 13 amino acids. Germline CDR1 and CDR2: SQVTM and ANQGSEA. The CDR3 loop reads CSVGGGTQETQYF. In DNA, the CDR3 is TGCAGCGTCGGGGGGGGAACCCAAGAGACCCAGTACTTC.

The V gene is TRBV5-6, the J gene TRBJ2-1; D is unclear. There are 15 residues in the CDR3. Looked up from germline, CDR1 is SGHDT and CDR2 is YYEEEE. The germline V and J ends were trimmed by 4 bases and 0 bases, with 11 bases remaining between them. The CDR3 DNA sequence: TGTGCCAGCAGCATGGGCCCTCCCTCCTACAATGAGCAGTTCTTC. It translates to CASSMGPPSYNEQFF.

This clonotype came up a few times. This chain links TRBV7-9 with TRBJ2-5; no definite D call. CDR3 length: 12 amino acids. Germline assignment: CDR1 SEHNR and CDR2 FQNEAQ (reference sequence). Trimming cost V 4 bases and J 5 bases, with 8 bases left between them. The CDR3 DNA is TGTGCCAGCAGCTCACAGAGGGAGACCCAGTACTTC. It translates to CASSSQRETQYF.

V is TRBV4-3 and J is TRBJ1-3; a possible D gene is TRBD1 (5 bases). Germline V gene sequence: CDR1 LGHNA, CDR2 YSLEER. Trimming removed 1 base from V and 0 bases from J, with 10 bases in between. There are 16 residues in the CDR3. Written as DNA, the CDR3 is TGCGCCAGCAGCCAAGTCGGGGCTCGCTCTGGAAACACCATATATTTT. As protein: CASSQVGARSGNTIYF.

This clonotype was seen ten or more times. CDR3 sequence reads: CASQGETQYF. The CDR3 bases are TGTGCCTCTCAGGGGGAGACCCAGTACTTC. The J gene is TRBJ2-5, the V gene TRBV28; possibly TRBD1 for D (6 bases). The germline V gene encodes CDR1 MDHEN and CDR2 SYDVKM. Trimming pared 11 bases from V and 5 bases from J, leaving 9 bases between. The CDR3 is made up of 10 amino acids.

This clonotype was counted a few times. This chain uses TRBV19 with TRBJ2-1; TRBD2 aligns across 14 bases. The DNA end favors TRBJ2-5, so the J call may be wrong. The CDR3 is 16 residues long. The germline V gene has CDR1 LNHDA and CDR2 SQIVND (reference sequence). The CDR3 DNA sequence: TGTGCCAGTAGTTCGGGGACTAGCGGGAGCTGGGAGACCCAGTACTTC. Amino acids: CASSSGTSGSWETQYF.

This clonotype was counted between two and nine times. CDR3 amino acids: CASKSGALNEQFF. In nucleotides, the CDR3 is TGTGCCAGCAAATCGGGAGCTCTCAATGAGCAGTTCTTC. The chain uses TRBV6-5 and TRBJ2-1; a possible D gene is TRBD2 (6 bases). The germline V and J ends were trimmed by 7 bases and 6 bases, with 13 bases remaining between them. The germline V gene has CDR1 MNHEY and CDR2 SVGAGI. The CDR3 loop spans 13 amino acids.

This chain connects TRBV20-1 to TRBJ2-7; 7 positions agree with TRBD1. V shed 6 bases, J shed 2 bases, and the junction held 10 bases outside the gene matches. Germline V gene sequence: CDR1 DFQATT, CDR2 SNEGSKA (reference sequence). This CDR3 comprises 14 residues. The CDR3 protein is CSASEDRLAYEQYF. The CDR3 region has the DNA TGCAGTGCCAGCGAGGACAGGCTCGCCTACGAGCAGTACTTC.

This clonotype was seen at least ten times. The chain links TRBV28 to TRBJ2-7; TRBD1 matches 7 bases. The CDR3 extends over 14 amino acids. J gave up 3 bases and V 4 bases, and 6 bases lay outside the gene matches. The germline gives CDR1 MDHEN, CDR2 SYDVKM. CDR3: CASSSPDRSYEQYF. The CDR3 DNA sequence: TGTGCCAGCAGTTCCCCGGACAGGAGCTACGAGCAGTACTTC.

This clonotype was seen only a few times. The J gene is TRBJ2-3, the V gene TRBV29-1; D possibly matches TRBD1 or TRBD2 (6 bases each). The CDR3 is 12 amino acids. Germline values: CDR1 SQVTM, CDR2 ANQGSEA. Trimming took 3 bases from V and 5 from J, leaving 9 bases between them. The CDR3 DNA is TGCAGCGTTGATGAGGGGGGAGATACGCAGTATTTT. Translation gives CSVDEGGDTQYF.

The chain links TRBV7-6 to TRBJ2-1; 8 bases are a match to TRBD2. Germline CDR1 and CDR2: SGHVS and FNYEAQ. This CDR3 comprises 15 residues. V trimming: 3 bases; J trimming: 6 bases; junction bases outside the gene matches: 7. The CDR3 reads CASSFASGPGNEQFF. In DNA, the CDR3 is TGTGCCAGCAGCTTCGCTAGCGGGCCCGGCAATGAGCAGTTCTTC.

The chain couples TRBV12-3 or TRBV12-4 to TRBJ1-3, with unresolved D. V shed 6 bases and J shed 0 bases, with 9 bases lying between them. This CDR3 comprises 14 residues. Here the CDR3 reads CASSRDLSGNTIYF. Here the CDR3 DNA reads TGTGCCAGCAGCCGAGACCTCTCTGGAAACACCATATATTTT.

This clonotype was seen more than once but under ten times. CDR3 bases: TGTGCCAGCAGTGCCCCCACAGGGACAGGGAAAGGTTCACCCCTCCACTTT. Translated, it gives CASSAPTGTGKGSPLHF. The rearrangement uses TRBV28 and TRBJ1-6; 9 nucleotides match TRBD1. The CDR3 runs to 17 residues. J was trimmed by 9 bases and V by 5 bases; bases with no gene match: 14. Per the germline V gene, CDR1 is MDHEN and CDR2 is SYDVKM.